This TCR beta chain was sequenced in a study of post-analysis software for immune sequencing data. In the study overall: Secondary progressive, relapsing-remitting and progressive-relapsing multiple sclerosis were among the included disease courses. Broader study findings: Strong co-clustering by F measure was seen for same-batch samples. About 5 TRBV segments, including TRBV5-6, TRBV5-1 and TRBV20-1, were more frequent in patients than controls. Normalized Chao1 diversity was significantly lower in multiple sclerosis patients than in controls.

With 2 bases removed from V and 1 base from J, the gap between germline ends came to 13 bases. This CDR3 comprises 15 residues. From germline, CDR1 is DFQATT and CDR2 SNEGSKA (reference sequence). Incorporated into the TCR beta cDNA libraries were unique molecular identifiers, which served to reduce PCR and sequencing biases. Researchers reported some 500,000 cDNA molecules coming from roughly 1 to 10 million T cells. TCRdb re-derived calls from the PCR reads in MiXCR, one entry per CDR3 protein. The sample gives fewer than 550,000 distinct CDR3 sequences, around a third of which show up once; 4.5% to 7.5% is in the top ten. This clonotype has just a few counts. Its antigen is unknown.

Material: blood. This receptor was identified in a girl aged 2-17 years with multiple sclerosis. V and J are TRBV20-1 and TRBJ2-3; D is undetermined. The CDR3 is CSARSGSSRTDTQYF. The CDR3, as DNA: TGCAGTGCTAGATCGGGTAGCTCTCGCACAGATACGCAGTATTTT.